These 17 T cell receptor beta chains share one sample of origin, sequenced in a study of blood T cell repertoires in COVID-19. Profiled with immunoSEQ multiplex PCR; TCRdb holds only in-frame clones, not every one. The sample records about 150,000 clones, 84% being singletons. The sequenced material came from peripheral blood. These receptors came from a man between 65 and 79 years old with active or convalescent COVID-19.

The rearrangement joins TRBV6-5 to TRBJ1-2; 7 bases map to TRBD1. Germline V gene data show CDR1 as MNHEY and CDR2 as SVGAGI. The V gene end was trimmed by 6 bases and the J gene end by 7 bases; junction bases not matched to a gene: 11. This CDR3 has 14 amino acids. Here the CDR3 DNA reads TGTGCCAGCAGCCCAGACAGGGACCGTCGTGGCTACACCTTC. Residues: CASSPDRDRRGYTF.

V is TRBV2 and J is TRBJ1-1; D is perhaps TRBD1 (6 bases). V was cut by 4 bases and J by 6 bases, with 21 bases left in between. The CDR3 runs to 16 residues. The germline gives CDR1 SNHLY, CDR2 FYNNEI. CDR3 region: CASSGGRGSLLAEAFF. The DNA of the CDR3 is TGTGCCAGCAGTGGGGGCAGGGGAAGTCTTTTGGCTGAAGCTTTCTTT.

The chain links TRBV7-2 to TRBJ2-1; 9 nucleotides align to TRBD2. The germline V gene encodes CDR1 SGHTA and CDR2 FQGNSA. The V segment lost 6 bases and the J segment 3 bases; nucleotides outside the gene matches: 6. The CDR3 length is 15 residues. CDR3 sequence reads: CASRKSGGSYNEQFF. The CDR3 DNA follows: TGTGCCAGCAGGAAGAGCGGGGGGAGCTACAATGAGCAGTTCTTC.

The rearrangement uses TRBV19 and TRBJ1-4; 7 nucleotides align to TRBD1. V lost 7 bases and J lost 5; bases outside the gene matches: 10. CDR3 length equals 15 residues. Germline V lookup: CDR1 LNHDA, CDR2 SQIVND (reference sequence). The CDR3 spells CASTHLDRSNEKLFF. The CDR3 region has the DNA TGTGCCAGTACTCACCTGGACAGGAGCAATGAAAAACTGTTTTTT.

The chain recombines TRBV15 with TRBJ2-2; no firm D call. V lost 9 bases and J 5 bases, leaving 13 bases between the germline ends. The CDR3 runs to 13 residues. Germline CDR1 is LNHNV and CDR2 is YYDKDF (reference sequence). In DNA form, the CDR3 reads TGTGCCACAGGTCCAACGAGGACCGGGGAGCTGTTTTTT. It translates to CATGPTRTGELFF.

The chain uses TRBV5-6 and TRBJ2-7; 11 bases line up with TRBD1. Germline assignment: CDR1 SGHDT and CDR2 YYEEEE. V was pared by 1 base and J by 3 bases, with 12 bases of the junction left unmatched. CDR3 length: 18 amino acids. For the CDR3, the DNA is TGTGCCAGCAGCTTGTTTGGGGTGGACAGGGGGCTTATCTACGAGCAGTACTTC. Translated, it gives CASSLFGVDRGLIYEQYF.

V usage is TRBV19 and J usage is TRBJ2-2, with D perhaps matching TRBD1 (6 bases). Trimming shortened V by 3 bases and J by 1 base, and 9 bases separated the two germline ends. The CDR3 sequence is 15 residues long. Looked up from germline, CDR1 is LNHDA and CDR2 is SQIVND (reference sequence). DNA for the CDR3: TGTGCCAGTAGTATCAGGGGTCAGAACACCGGGGAGCTGTTTTTT. This codes for CASSIRGQNTGELFF.

The rearrangement uses TRBV15 and TRBJ2-2, with D perhaps TRBD2 (5 bases). This CDR3 has 15 amino acids. The germline V gene encodes CDR1 LNHNV and CDR2 YYDKDF (reference sequence). The V and J ends lost 5 bases and 9 bases respectively, with 19 bases between them. The CDR3 reads CATSGGGRERRELFF. CDR3 sequence (DNA): TGTGCCACCAGCGGCGGCGGCCGGGAAAGGAGGGAGCTGTTTTTT.

V is TRBV27 and J is TRBJ2-7; no definite D call. Trimming shortened V by 2 bases and J by 0 bases, and 11 bases separated the two germline ends. This CDR3 has 15 residues. The germline gives CDR1 MNHEY, CDR2 SMNVEV (reference sequence). The chain's CDR3 is CASSLGYSFSYEQYF. For the CDR3, the DNA is TGTGCCAGCAGTTTAGGCTACAGCTTCTCCTACGAGCAGTACTTC.

The V and J genes are TRBV6-2 or TRBV6-3 and TRBJ2-2; 8 nucleotides match TRBD2. Trimming at V came to 4 bases and at J to 1 base, leaving 8 bases not matched to a gene. The CDR3 consists of 17 residues. Germline loops: CDR1 MNHEY, CDR2 SVGEGT. In nucleotides, the CDR3 is TGTGCCAGCAGTTGGCCGGGGGGGGGCCTGAACACCGGGGAGCTGTTTTTT. Translation: CASSWPGGGLNTGELFF.

The V and J genes are TRBV7-2 and TRBJ2-3, with D perhaps TRBD2 (7 bases). The CDR3 length is 17 residues. Trimming removed 1 base at V and 4 bases at J, with 18 bases between. Germline V lookup: CDR1 SGHTA, CDR2 FQGNSA. In DNA, the CDR3 is TGTGCCAGCAGCTTAGTAAGGGGGGCTAGCGGACCAGATACGCAGTATTTT. Its translation is CASSLVRGASGPDTQYF.

This clone came up once. The rearrangement links TRBV27 to TRBJ2-7; 11 positions agree with TRBD2. This CDR3 is built from 15 residues. CDR1 is MNHEY and CDR2 is SMNVEV in the germline V gene (reference sequence). Trimming at V came to 5 bases and at J to 3 bases, leaving 6 bases not matched to a gene. The CDR3 is CASSTLLAGVYEQYF. The CDR3 coding sequence is TGTGCCAGCAGTACCCTACTAGCGGGAGTCTACGAGCAGTACTTC.

This clone is labeled as medium-sized (0.01 to 0.1%). J is TRBJ2-3 and V is TRBV19; 10 bases map to TRBD1. The CDR3 consists of 15 residues. V shed 10 bases, J shed 5 bases, and the junction held 12 bases outside the gene matches. In germline, CDR1 is LNHDA, CDR2 SQIVND (reference sequence). CDR3 sequence: CATEPRTGGGDTQYF. CDR3 nucleotide sequence: TGTGCCACGGAACCCCGGACAGGGGGAGGAGATACGCAGTATTTT.

This clone was recorded only once. V usage is TRBV7-2 and J usage is TRBJ2-3; the match to TRBD1 covers 11 bases. Germline loops: CDR1 SGHTA, CDR2 FQGNSA. J was trimmed by 0 bases and V by 3 bases; bases with no gene match: 8. This CDR3 has 18 residues. This CDR3 is CASSFTGTGGGSTDTQYF. As DNA, the CDR3 is TGTGCCAGCAGCTTTACCGGGACAGGGGGAGGAAGCACAGATACGCAGTATTTT.

The chain employs TRBV2 and TRBJ2-2; the match to TRBD1 covers 8 bases. CDR3 size: 17 residues. Trimming at V came to 7 bases and at J to 8 bases, leaving 18 bases not matched to a gene. Germline V gene sequence: CDR1 SNHLY, CDR2 FYNNEI. CDR3 loop: CASMEFPGTGTTGELFF. The CDR3 DNA reads as TGTGCCAGCATGGAATTTCCCGGGACAGGTACTACGGGGGAGCTGTTTTTT.

V gene TRBV9 combines with J gene TRBJ1-4, with 9 bases aligning to TRBD1. V shed 3 bases, J shed 7 bases, and the junction held 7 bases outside the gene matches. The germline CDR1 and CDR2 sequences are SGDLS and YYNGEE. The CDR3 length is 15 residues. The CDR3 is CASSARQGVGEKLFF. The CDR3 bases are TGTGCCAGCAGCGCAAGACAGGGGGTAGGTGAAAAACTGTTTTTT.

The chain joins TRBV5-6 to TRBJ1-2; TRBD1 is a possible D gene (5 bases). The CDR3 is made up of 12 amino acids. Germline lookup yields CDR1 SGHDT and CDR2 YYEEEE. V lost 4 bases to trimming and J lost 8 bases, with 12 bases between them. The CDR3 loop reads CASSGGSGGYTF. CDR3 nucleotides: TGTGCCAGCAGCGGAGGGTCAGGGGGCTACACCTTC.